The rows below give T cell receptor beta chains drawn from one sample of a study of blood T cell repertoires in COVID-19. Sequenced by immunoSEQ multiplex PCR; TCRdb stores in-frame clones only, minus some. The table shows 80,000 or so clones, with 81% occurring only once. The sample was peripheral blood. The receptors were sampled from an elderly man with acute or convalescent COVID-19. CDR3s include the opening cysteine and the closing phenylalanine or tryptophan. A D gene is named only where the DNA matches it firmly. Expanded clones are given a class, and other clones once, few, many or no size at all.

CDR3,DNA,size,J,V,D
CASSPLASGAYNQPQHF,TGTGCCAGCAGTCCCCTCGCATCAGGGGCCTATAATCAGCCCCAGCATTTT,once,TRBJ1-5,TRBV27,NA
CASSLGVAGPQETQYF,TGTGCCAGCAGCTTAGGGGTAGCGGGCCCCCAAGAGACCCAGTACTTC,NA,TRBJ2-5,TRBV7-2,TRBD2
CASSFQGSDNEQFF,TGTGCCAGCAGCTTTCAGGGGTCGGACAATGAGCAGTTCTTC,NA,TRBJ2-1,TRBV5-5,NA
CAWTQRGLAGGETQYF,TGTGCCTGGACCCAAAGGGGACTAGCGGGAGGAGAGACCCAGTACTTC,NA,TRBJ2-5,TRBV30,TRBD2
CASSVDRGTLKTEAFF,TGTGCCAGCAGCGTAGACAGGGGCACACTCAAGACTGAAGCTTTCTTT,NA,TRBJ1-1,TRBV9,TRBD1
CASTQGPGNYGYTF,TGTGCCAGCACACAGGGGCCGGGGAACTATGGCTACACCTTC,NA,TRBJ1-2,TRBV6-5,TRBD1
CASSLVLASYNEQFF,TGCGCCAGCAGCTTGGTACTTGCCTCCTACAATGAGCAGTTCTTC,NA,TRBJ2-1,TRBV5-1,NA
CASSATGIETQYF,TGTGCCAGCAGCGCGACAGGGATAGAGACCCAGTACTTC,NA,TRBJ2-5,TRBV5-4,TRBD1
CASTQGGTEAFF,TGCGCCAGCACTCAGGGTGGCACTGAAGCTTTCTTT,NA,TRBJ1-1,TRBV5-1,NA
CASSPNRDNEQFF,TGTGCCAGTAGTCCTAACCGGGATAATGAGCAGTTCTTC,NA,TRBJ2-1,TRBV19,NA
CASQGLAASTDTQYF,TGTGCCAGTCAGGGACTAGCGGCTAGCACAGATACGCAGTATTTT,NA,TRBJ2-3,TRBV19,TRBD2
CASSLGLAAINEQFF,TGTGCCAGCAGCTTAGGGCTAGCGGCGATAAATGAGCAGTTCTTC,many,TRBJ2-1,TRBV11-1,TRBD2
CASSLGRVGFEQYF,TGTGCCAGCAGTTTAGGGAGGGTCGGGTTCGAGCAGTACTTC,NA,TRBJ2-7,TRBV27,TRBD2
CASSGGGANTGELFF,TGCGCCAGCAGCGGCGGGGGGGCGAACACCGGGGAGCTGTTTTTT,NA,TRBJ2-2,TRBV5-1,TRBD2
CASGKTGRRNTGELFF,TGCGCCAGCGGTAAGACAGGGAGACGGAACACCGGGGAGCTGTTTTTT,NA,TRBJ2-2,TRBV10-2,TRBD1
CASSPTGQETQYF,TGTGCCAGCAGCCCGACAGGGCAAGAGACCCAGTACTTC,NA,TRBJ2-5,TRBV6-2/TRBV6-3,TRBD1
CASSEIWSTGSYNEQFF,TGTGCCAGCAGTGAAATCTGGTCGACAGGGTCCTACAATGAGCAGTTCTTC,once,TRBJ2-1,TRBV2,TRBD1
CASSLDRTSGNTIYF,TGTGCCAGCAGTCTCGACAGGACCTCTGGAAACACCATATATTTT,few,TRBJ1-3,TRBV3-1/TRBV3-2,NA
CAGRTGVGELFF,TGTGCCGGGCGGACGGGGGTCGGGGAGCTGTTTTTT,NA,TRBJ2-2,TRBV19,NA
CASSSEYQETQYF,TGCGCCAGCAGCTCCGAGTACCAAGAGACCCAGTACTTC,NA,TRBJ2-5,TRBV5-1,NA
CASSLTGQGRYEQYF,TGTGCCAGCAGCTTAACGGGACAGGGCAGGTACGAGCAGTACTTC,few,TRBJ2-7,TRBV2,TRBD1
CSASVGASNQPQHF,TGCAGTGCTAGTGTAGGAGCCAGCAATCAGCCCCAGCATTTT,NA,TRBJ1-5,TRBV20-1,NA
CASSPFAVAGPLRSGDEQYF,TGCGCCAGCAGCCCATTCGCGGTAGCGGGACCTCTCCGCTCTGGGGACGAGCAGTACTTC,NA,TRBJ2-7,TRBV4-1,TRBD2
CSVAREGLQETQYF,TGCAGCGTTGCGCGGGAGGGCCTCCAAGAGACCCAGTACTTC,NA,TRBJ2-5,TRBV29-1,TRBD2
CASSLELGRYNEQFF,TGTGCCAGCAGCTTAGAACTCGGGAGATACAATGAGCAGTTCTTC,NA,TRBJ2-1,TRBV7-2,NA
CASSYPGRGDEKLFF,TGTGCCAGCAGTTACCCGGGGAGGGGGGATGAAAAACTGTTTTTT,NA,TRBJ1-4,TRBV6-5,NA
CASSRRWADDEQFF,TGTGCCAGCAGTCGCAGATGGGCTGATGATGAGCAGTTCTTC,NA,TRBJ2-1,TRBV3-1/TRBV3-2,NA
CASSKRRTSLGETQYF,TGTGCCAGCAGCAAACGAAGGACTAGTTTGGGGGAGACCCAGTACTTC,NA,TRBJ2-5,TRBV5-6,TRBD2
CASRARQSSYEQYF,TGTGCCAGCAGGGCCCGACAGAGCTCCTACGAGCAGTACTTC,NA,TRBJ2-7,TRBV3-1/TRBV3-2,NA
CASSYQGGNTDTQYF,TGTGCCAGCAGTTATCAGGGTGGGAACACAGATACGCAGTATTTT,NA,TRBJ2-3,TRBV6-5,NA